This passage covers 26 T cell receptor beta chains from one sample sequenced in a study of vaccination and CD4 T cells after COVID-19. Treatment defined: approximately nine-day PBMC culture with coronavirus spike peptide pools or control peptides (ViraFEST assay). Sequenced with the Oncomine TCR Beta short-read assay was DNA taken from cultured CD4+ T cells. TCRdb ran MiXCR on the PCR reads and lists one entry per CDR3 protein. The table has about 11,000 distinct CDR3 sequences, approximately 69% seen once. What these receptors recognize is not known. Material: CD4+ T cells from blood, cultured in vitro. All receptors derive from a human donor who had recovered from COVID-19.

The chain uses TRBV27 and TRBJ2-1; possibly TRBD2 for D (6 bases). Trimming pared 3 bases from V and 3 bases from J, leaving 12 bases between. The CDR3 contains 15 residues. Per germline, CDR1 MNHEY and CDR2 SMNVEV (reference sequence). The CDR3 nucleotides are TGTGCCAGCAGTTTTATCGGGGGAGGCTACAATGAGCAGTTCTTC. Protein: CASSFIGGGYNEQFF.

The CDR3 coding sequence is TGTGCCAGCAGTCTACTAGCGGTGTACCAAGAGACCCAGTACTTC. Translated, it gives CASSLLAVYQETQYF. The chain joins TRBV2 to TRBJ2-5; the match to TRBD2 covers 8 bases. Germline V gives CDR1 SNHLY, CDR2 FYNNEI. V lost 5 bases and J lost 0; bases outside the gene matches: 5. The CDR3 sequence is 15 residues long.

The chain couples TRBV5-1 to TRBJ2-2; no reliable D call. V was cut by 2 bases and J by 1 base, with 6 bases left in between. Germline V gene data show CDR1 as SGHRS and CDR2 as YFSETQ. The CDR3 runs to 14 residues. In nucleotides, the CDR3 is TGCGCCAGCAGCTTCGAGGTGAACACCGGGGAGCTGTTTTTT. Its translation: CASSFEVNTGELFF.

This clonotype was found once. The gene calls are TRBV7-2 and TRBJ1-1; 8 nucleotides agree with TRBD1. Germline V gene lookup returns CDR1 SGHTA and CDR2 FQGNSA. The CDR3 length is 14 residues. Trimming at V came to 3 bases and at J to 5 bases, leaving 5 bases not matched to a gene. The CDR3 sequence is CASSFDRGRTEAFF. DNA for the CDR3: TGTGCCAGCAGCTTCGACAGGGGACGTACTGAAGCTTTCTTT.

This sequence joins TRBV2 and TRBJ1-6; D not certain. Trimming cost V 3 bases and J 10 bases, with 4 bases left between them. This CDR3 has 11 amino acids. Germline loops: CDR1 SNHLY, CDR2 FYNNEI. CDR3 protein: CASSDQSPLHF. DNA for the CDR3: TGTGCCAGCAGTGATCAGTCACCCCTCCACTTT.

This clonotype has a single count. A much larger clone differs from this one at a single base, so this may be a read error. This rearrangement joins TRBV28 to TRBJ2-2, with D possibly being TRBD1 or TRBD2 (5 bases each). The CDR3 consists of 14 residues. Germline V gene sequence: CDR1 MDHEN, CDR2 SYDVKM. The CDR3 nucleotides read TGTGCCAGCAGGGGAAGGGGCTACACCGGGGAGCTGTCTTTT. Amino acid sequence: CASRGRGYTGELSF.

This clonotype appeared a few times. The chain uses TRBV25-1 and TRBJ1-2; D might be TRBD1 (5 bases). With 4 bases removed from V and 0 bases from J, the gap between germline ends came to 15 bases. Germline CDR1 is MGHDK and CDR2 is SYGVNS. This CDR3 has 16 residues. CDR3 DNA: TGTGCCAGCAGTGCCGTTGGGACGGCGGCTAACTATGGCTACACCTTC. It translates to CASSAVGTAANYGYTF.

The chain has TRBV20-1 and TRBJ2-1; 9 positions match TRBD2. From germline, CDR1 is DFQATT and CDR2 SNEGSKA (reference sequence). The CDR3 length is 16 residues. J lost 3 bases, V lost 3 bases, and 9 bases had no gene match. The CDR3 sequence: CSARVSSGSIYNEQFF. CDR3 coding DNA: TGCAGTGCTAGGGTCAGTAGCGGGAGCATCTACAATGAGCAGTTCTTC.

The rearrangement uses TRBV7-2 and TRBJ2-5; maybe TRBD1 (8 bases). Trimming took 3 bases from V and 6 from J, leaving 17 bases between them. Germline CDR1 is SGHTA and CDR2 is FQGNSA. CDR3 length: 15 amino acids. The CDR3 spells CASSFTGGDWQTQYF. The DNA of the CDR3 is TGTGCCAGCAGCTTCACAGGGGGGGATTGGCAGACCCAGTACTTC. The full variable domain, in which reference TRBV7-2 and TRBJ2-5 provide the parts outside the CDR3, is GAGVSQSPSNKVTEKGKDVELRCDPISGHTALYWYRQSLGQGLEFLIYFQGNSAPDKSGLPSDRFSAERTGGSVSTLTIQRTQQEDSAVYLCASSFTGGDWQTQYFGPGTRLLVL.

This chain connects TRBV19 to TRBJ1-6; D might be TRBD1 (6 bases). The length of the CDR3 is 14 residues. The V gene lost 8 bases and the J gene lost 3 bases, with 11 bases spanning the gap. The germline gives CDR1 LNHDA, CDR2 SQIVND (reference sequence). The chain's CDR3 is CASSQGFYNSPLHF. The CDR3 bases are TGTGCCAGTTCCCAGGGGTTCTATAATTCACCCCTCCACTTT.

There are a few counts of this clonotype. The rearrangement links TRBV6-2 or TRBV6-3 to TRBJ2-2; TRBD1 aligns across 9 bases. The V segment lost 6 bases and the J segment 3 bases; nucleotides outside the gene matches: 8. Per the germline V gene, CDR1 is MNHEY and CDR2 is SVGEGT. This CDR3 contains 16 residues. In DNA, the CDR3 is TGTGCCAGCAGGTCAACAGGGGGCGCCTACACCGGGGAGCTGTTTTTT. Protein sequence: CASRSTGGAYTGELFF.

The chain carries TRBV9 and TRBJ1-1; D is unclear. V dropped 0 bases and J dropped 3 bases, with 9 bases sitting between them. This CDR3 spans 14 amino acids. From germline, CDR1 is SGDLS and CDR2 YYNGEE. The CDR3 nucleotides are TGTGCCAGCAGCGTAGGAAATCGGGACACTGAAGCTTTCTTT. It codes for CASSVGNRDTEAFF.

This clonotype was detected only once. The CDR3 bases are TGTGCCAGCAGGCCACACGGGGCCCAGGGGAGGGACATTCAGTACTTC. Residues: CASRPHGAQGRDIQYF. The chain employs TRBV6-2 or TRBV6-3 and TRBJ2-4; D is possibly TRBD2 (7 bases). Germline loops: CDR1 MNHEY, CDR2 SVGEGT. The CDR3 has 16 residues. V was trimmed by 6 bases and J by 8 bases, leaving 23 bases between them.

V gene TRBV20-1 combines with J gene TRBJ1-2; TRBD1 might be the D (5 bases). Germline lookup yields CDR1 DFQATT and CDR2 SNEGSKA (reference sequence). This CDR3 is built from 13 residues. The V gene lost 6 bases and the J gene lost 4 bases, with 15 bases spanning the gap. CDR3 nucleotide sequence: TGCAGTGCGACACTCGACAGCACCTATGGCTACACCTTC. This sequence encodes CSATLDSTYGYTF.

This chain uses TRBV12-3 or TRBV12-4 with TRBJ2-7, with D perhaps matching TRBD2 (6 bases). The CDR3 sequence is 13 residues long. V was pared by 3 bases and J by 4 bases, with 10 bases between. The CDR3 loop is CASSLAGKYEQYF. The CDR3 nucleotides read TGTGCCAGCAGTTTGGCGGGGAAATACGAGCAGTACTTC.

This clonotype was recorded only once. The V call is TRBV28, the J call TRBJ1-3; tentatively, D is TRBD1 (6 bases). CDR1 and CDR2 (germline): MDHEN, SYDVKM. This CDR3 contains 17 residues. V was pared by 1 base and J by 0 bases, with 13 bases between. CDR3 coding DNA: TGTGCCAGCAGTTTATCCCAGGGGCACAGCTCTGGAAACACCATATATTTT. The encoded protein is CASSLSQGHSSGNTIYF.

V usage is TRBV5-1 and J usage is TRBJ2-5, with D perhaps given as TRBD1 or TRBD2 (6 bases each). The CDR3 contains 17 residues. In germline, CDR1 is SGHRS, CDR2 YFSETQ. V was clipped by 0 bases and J by 4 bases, with 19 bases between them. The DNA for the CDR3 is TGCGCCAGCAGCTTGGCCTTGGGGGGCCGGCAGGGAGAGACCCAGTACTTC. This gives the protein CASSLALGGRQGETQYF. Combining the CDR3 with reference TRBV5-1 and TRBJ2-5 gives the whole variable domain KAGVTQTPRYLIKTRGQQVTLSCSPISGHRSVSWYQQTPGQGLQFLFEYFSETQRNKGNFPGRFSGRQFSNSRSEMNVSTLELGDSALYLCASSLALGGRQGETQYFGPGTRLLVL.

This clonotype was seen only a few times. This sequence joins TRBV6-1 and TRBJ1-5, with D perhaps matching TRBD1 (5 bases). Germline assignment: CDR1 MNHNS and CDR2 SASEGT. The CDR3 sequence is 16 residues long. Deletions cut 5 bases from V and 2 bases from J, with 16 bases between. CDR3 bases: TGTGCCAGCAGTCGGACCACGGGGACTGGCAATCAGCCCCAGCATTTT. Translated: CASSRTTGTGNQPQHF.

The gene calls are TRBV7-8 and TRBJ2-7; 7 bases match TRBD1. The CDR3 totals 12 residues. The V gene end was trimmed by 5 bases and the J gene end by 5 bases; junction bases not matched to a gene: 3. Germline assignment: CDR1 SGHVS and CDR2 FQNEAQ. This CDR3 is CASSLTGNEQYF. DNA for the CDR3: TGTGCCAGCAGCCTGACAGGGAACGAGCAGTACTTC.

The rearrangement uses TRBV5-1 and TRBJ2-2, with TRBD2 matching over 7 bases. CDR3 length: 15 residues. Germline-derived CDR1 and CDR2 are SGHRS and YFSETQ. With 3 bases clipped from V and 6 bases from J, the junction kept 8 bases outside the gene matches. CDR3 sequence reads: CASSSRTGGAGELFF. CDR3 nucleotide sequence: TGCGCCAGCAGCTCCAGGACGGGGGGAGCCGGGGAGCTGTTTTTT.

This clonotype has more than one count but fewer than ten. The rearrangement uses TRBV20-1 and TRBJ2-5; 8 nucleotides line up with TRBD1. The germline V gene encodes CDR1 DFQATT and CDR2 SNEGSKA (reference sequence). The junction had 2 bases not matched to a gene; V was cut back by 5 bases and J by 3 bases. This CDR3 has 12 amino acids. CDR3 in DNA: TGCAGTGCTGAGGACAGGGAAGAGACCCAGTACTTC. Translated: CSAEDREETQYF.

The chain links TRBV28 to TRBJ1-2; D gene uncertain. CDR1 and CDR2 (germline): MDHEN, SYDVKM. The CDR3 is 13 amino acids. V lost 6 bases and J 5 bases, leaving 13 bases between the germline ends. CDR3: CASSLGREYGYTF. CDR3 sequence (DNA): TGTGCCAGCAGCCTCGGAAGGGAGTATGGCTACACCTTC.

A note on this clonotype: One end of the junction fails to match germline, which may point to a read error. J is TRBJ2-2 and V is TRBV14; 10 nucleotides align to TRBD2. Germline lookup yields CDR1 SGHDN and CDR2 FVKESK. The CDR3 runs 16 residues. CDR3 bases: TGTGCCAGCACCCAAGGACTAGCGGCGAACACCGGGGAGCTGTTTTTT. This codes for CASTQGLAANTGELFF. The complete variable domain, with remaining parts taken from reference TRBV14 and TRBJ2-2, reads EAGVTQFPSHSVIEKGQTVTLRCDPISGHDNLYWYRRVMGKEIKFLLHFVKESKQDESGMPNNRFLAERTGGTYSTLKVQPAELEDSGVYFCASTQGLAANTGELFFGEGSRLTVL.

The rearrangement links TRBV12-3 or TRBV12-4 to TRBJ1-6; 8 nucleotides align to TRBD1. The CDR3 length is 14 residues. J was trimmed by 8 bases and V by 5 bases; bases with no gene match: 5. CDR3 nucleotides: TGTGCCAGCAGTGCAGGGGGCGCTTATTCACCCCTCCACTTT. It is translated as CASSAGGAYSPLHF.

This rearrangement joins TRBV5-1 to TRBJ2-3; unclear D gene. CDR1 is SGHRS, CDR2 YFSETQ, per germline. CDR3 size: 13 residues. V was clipped by 4 bases and J by 0 bases, with 6 bases between them. The CDR3 bases are TGCGCCAGCAGCGCCCCTAGCACAGATACGCAGTATTTT. Protein: CASSAPSTDTQYF.

The chain employs TRBV28 and TRBJ2-1; 8 bases fit TRBD2. Germline V gene lookup returns CDR1 MDHEN and CDR2 SYDVKM. The CDR3 totals 18 residues. The ends lost 3 bases at V and 4 bases at J; junction bases unmatched: 14. The CDR3 nucleotides are TGTGCCAGCAGTTTTGGTCTCTCTGCGGGGGGAGGGTACAATGAGCAGTTCTTC. Its protein is CASSFGLSAGGGYNEQFF.